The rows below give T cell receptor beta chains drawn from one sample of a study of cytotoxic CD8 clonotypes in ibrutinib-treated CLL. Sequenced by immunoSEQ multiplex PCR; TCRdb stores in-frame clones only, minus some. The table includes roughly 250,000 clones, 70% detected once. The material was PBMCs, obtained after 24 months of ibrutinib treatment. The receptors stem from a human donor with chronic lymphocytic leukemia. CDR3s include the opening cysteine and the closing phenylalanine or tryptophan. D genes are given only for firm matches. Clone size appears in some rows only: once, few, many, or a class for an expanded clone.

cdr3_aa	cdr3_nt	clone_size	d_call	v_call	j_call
CASSLGGARVDYGYTF	TGTGCCAGCAGTTTGGGAGGGGCGAGAGTGGACTATGGCTACACCTTC	-	-	TRBV27	TRBJ1-2
CSVETSTGELFF	TGCAGCGTTGAAACGAGCACCGGGGAGCTGTTTTTT	-	-	TRBV29-1	TRBJ2-2
CASSLSGEGYEQFF	TGTGCCAGCAGCTTATCGGGAGAGGGATATGAGCAGTTCTTC	-	-	TRBV7-2	TRBJ2-1
CSALLSSEQFF	TGCAGCGCTCTGTTGAGCAGCGAGCAGTTCTTC	-	-	TRBV29-1	TRBJ2-1
CASSLDPSGAYEQYF	TGTGCCAGCAGCTTAGACCCTAGCGGAGCGTACGAGCAGTACTTC	-	TRBD2	TRBV7-2	TRBJ2-7
CASSKTPYEQYF	TGTGCCAGCAGTAAGACGCCCTACGAGCAGTACTTC	-	-	TRBV28	TRBJ2-7
CASSHTATYEQYF	TGTGCCAGCAGCCACACAGCCACCTACGAGCAGTACTTC	few	-	TRBV14	TRBJ2-7
CASSLGGPNYGYTF	TGTGCCAGCAGCTTAGGGGGACCTAACTATGGCTACACCTTC	few	-	TRBV9	TRBJ1-2
CASSRGQLQETQYF	TGCGCCAGCAGCCGCGGACAGCTTCAAGAGACCCAGTACTTC	-	-	TRBV5-1	TRBJ2-5
CASKGDRLADEQYF	TGCGCCAGCAAGGGGGACAGGCTAGCTGACGAGCAGTACTTC	few	TRBD1	TRBV5-1	TRBJ2-7